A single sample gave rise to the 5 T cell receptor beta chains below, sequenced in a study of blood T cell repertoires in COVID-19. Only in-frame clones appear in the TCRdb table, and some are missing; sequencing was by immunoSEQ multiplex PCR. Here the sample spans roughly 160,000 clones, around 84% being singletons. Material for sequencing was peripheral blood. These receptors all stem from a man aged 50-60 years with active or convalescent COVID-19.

CDR3 residues: CASSPGGARGRITEAFF. CDR3 coding DNA: TGTGCCAGCAGCCCCGGTGGGGCCAGGGGGCGTATCACTGAAGCTTTCTTT. The V gene is TRBV9, the J gene TRBJ1-1; 8 nucleotides agree with TRBD1. The CDR3 has 17 residues. Germline lookup yields CDR1 SGDLS and CDR2 YYNGEE. J was trimmed by 4 bases and V by 4 bases; bases with no gene match: 15.

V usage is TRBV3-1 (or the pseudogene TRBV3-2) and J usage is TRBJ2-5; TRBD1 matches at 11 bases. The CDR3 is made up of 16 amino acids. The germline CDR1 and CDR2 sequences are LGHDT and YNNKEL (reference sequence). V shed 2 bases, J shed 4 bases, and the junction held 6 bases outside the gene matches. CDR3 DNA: TGTGCCAGCAGCCAACCGGGACAGGGGGTTGGAGAGACCCAGTACTTC. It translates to CASSQPGQGVGETQYF.

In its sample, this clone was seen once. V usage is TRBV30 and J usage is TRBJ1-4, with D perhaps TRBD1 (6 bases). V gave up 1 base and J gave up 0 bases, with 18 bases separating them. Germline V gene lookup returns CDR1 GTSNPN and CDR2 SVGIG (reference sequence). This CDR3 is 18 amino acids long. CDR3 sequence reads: CAWSDRDTKGSTNEKLFF. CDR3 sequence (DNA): TGTGCCTGGAGTGATCGGGACACCAAAGGTTCAACTAATGAAAAACTGTTTTTT.

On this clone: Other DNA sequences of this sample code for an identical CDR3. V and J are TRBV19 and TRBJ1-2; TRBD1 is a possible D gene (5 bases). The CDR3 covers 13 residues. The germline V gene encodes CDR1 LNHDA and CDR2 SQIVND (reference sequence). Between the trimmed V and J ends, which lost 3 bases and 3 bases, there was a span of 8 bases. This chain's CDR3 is CASSITGDYGYTF. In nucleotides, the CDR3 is TGTGCCAGTAGTATTACAGGTGACTATGGCTACACCTTC.

For the CDR3, the DNA is TGTGCCAGCAGCCCAACCACCGGGACTAGTCATCCCAATGAGCAGTTCTTC. This codes for CASSPTTGTSHPNEQFF. The chain has TRBV13 and TRBJ2-1; the match to TRBD2 covers 8 bases. Germline V gives CDR1 PRHDT, CDR2 FYEKMQ (reference sequence). Losses at the gene ends were 5 bases for V and 6 bases for J; bases not matched to a gene: 15. CDR3 length: 17 residues.